Listed below are T cell receptor beta chains from one sample, sequenced in a study of blood T cell repertoires in COVID-19. Clones were sequenced by immunoSEQ multiplex PCR, and TCRdb holds only the in-frame ones, with some missing. Of 100,000 or so clones in the sample, around 90% were seen once. The specimen was peripheral blood. All receptors derive from a man aged 45 to 65 with active COVID-19. Each CDR3 is given with its conserved first and last residue. D genes are given only for firm matches. Only some rows state a clone size, as once, few, many or a class for expanded clones.

J | D | V | size | CDR3 | DNA
TRBJ1-5 | TRBD1 | TRBV19 | once | CASSIDRGRRGNQPQHF | TGTGCCAGTAGTATTGACAGGGGGCGAAGGGGCAATCAGCCCCAGCATTTT
TRBJ2-7 | TRBD1 | TRBV29-1 | NA | CSAASWTGNPYEQYF | TGCAGCGCCGCGAGCTGGACAGGGAACCCCTACGAGCAGTACTTC
TRBJ1-2 | NA | TRBV14 | NA | CASSQYRVYGYTF | TGTGCCAGCAGCCAATACAGGGTTTATGGCTACACCTTC
TRBJ2-1 | TRBD1 | TRBV7-3 | NA | CASGTGVQPEQFF | TGTGCCAGCGGGACAGGGGTCCAGCCTGAGCAGTTCTTC
TRBJ1-5 | NA | TRBV29-1 | once | CSVLEGPGQPQHF | TGCAGCGTTCTGGAGGGGCCAGGGCAGCCCCAGCATTTT
TRBJ2-7 | TRBD1 | TRBV11-2 | NA | CASSGTGTGFGEQYF | TGTGCCAGCAGCGGTACCGGGACAGGGTTTGGCGAGCAGTACTTC
TRBJ1-5 | NA | TRBV2 | few | CASSMDRSNQPQHF | TGTGCCAGCAGCATGGACAGAAGCAATCAGCCCCAGCATTTT
TRBJ2-2 | TRBD2 | TRBV5-1 | NA | CASGPGGRTGELFF | TGCGCCAGCGGCCCGGGGGGTCGTACCGGGGAGCTGTTTTTT
TRBJ2-5 | TRBD1 | TRBV10-3 | NA | CAISEPRGDRKETQYF | TGTGCCATCAGTGAGCCAAGGGGGGACAGGAAAGAGACCCAGTACTTC
TRBJ1-6 | NA | TRBV6-6 | NA | CASIQAGSYNSPLHF | TGTGCCAGCATACAAGCGGGCTCCTATAATTCACCCCTCCACTTT
TRBJ2-4 | NA | TRBV9 | NA | CASSPSAGDIQYF | TGTGCCAGCAGCCCCTCGGCAGGGGACATTCAGTACTTC
TRBJ1-2 | TRBD1 | TRBV11-2 | NA | CASSLSPPRDRGYGYTF | TGTGCCAGCAGCTTATCTCCCCCCAGGGACAGGGGCTATGGCTACACCTTC
TRBJ1-5 | NA | TRBV10-3 | NA | CAISSRDGRDQPQHF | TGTGCCATCAGTTCCCGGGACGGGAGAGATCAGCCCCAGCATTTT
TRBJ2-5 | TRBD1 | TRBV6-5 | NA | CASNELTGQETQYF | TGTGCCAGCAACGAATTGACAGGGCAAGAGACCCAGTACTTC
TRBJ2-7 | NA | TRBV4-1 | few | CASSQDLDSLIYEQYF | TGCGCCAGCAGCCAAGATCTGGACAGCCTGATCTACGAGCAGTACTTC
TRBJ2-2 | TRBD2 | TRBV5-5 | NA | CASSLGLAGAIGGELFF | TGTGCCAGCAGCTTGGGGCTAGCGGGCGCCATCGGCGGGGAGCTGTTTTTT
TRBJ2-5 | NA | TRBV11-3 | NA | CASSPGRGWQETQYF | TGTGCCAGCAGCCCCGGACGAGGGTGGCAAGAGACCCAGTACTTC
TRBJ2-7 | NA | TRBV25-1 | few | CASRRDPLEQYF | TGTGCCAGCAGGCGGGACCCCCTCGAGCAGTACTTC
TRBJ1-2 | NA | TRBV7-3 | NA | CASSPHLLGGYTF | TGTGCCAGCAGCCCCCACCTACTAGGTGGCTACACCTTC
TRBJ2-2 | NA | TRBV7-5 | NA | CARSLVEGQGKSLAGELFF | TGTGCCAGAAGCTTAGTGGAGGGACAGGGAAAAAGTTTAGCCGGGGAGCTGTTTTTT
TRBJ1-5 | NA | TRBV4-2 | NA | CASSQDYGGNQPQHF | TGTGCCAGCAGCCAAGACTACGGAGGCAATCAGCCCCAGCATTTT
TRBJ2-7 | NA | TRBV7-7 | NA | CASSLKGSYEQYF | TGTGCCAGCAGCTTAAAGGGGTCCTACGAGCAGTACTTC
TRBJ2-7 | NA | TRBV10-3 | NA | CAISESQEYEQYF | TGTGCCATCAGTGAGTCACAGGAATACGAGCAGTACTTC
TRBJ1-2 | NA | TRBV12-3/TRBV12-4 | once | CASSSTREIFF | TGTGCCAGCAGTTCAACGCGAGAGATCTTCTTC
TRBJ1-2 | NA | TRBV10-3 | NA | CAISELANYGYTF | TGTGCCATCAGTGAGTTAGCTAACTATGGCTACACCTTC
TRBJ1-1 | NA | TRBV23-1 | NA | CASSQGAGDTEAFF | TGCGCCAGCAGTCAGGGGGCGGGCGACACTGAAGCTTTCTTT
TRBJ2-5 | NA | TRBV5-6 | NA | CASSLYSSREAQYF | TGTGCCAGCAGCTTGTACAGCTCGCGGGAAGCCCAGTACTTC
TRBJ2-3 | NA | TRBV4-1 | NA | CASSPTPLSVAQYF | TGCGCCAGCAGCCCCACCCCTCTTAGCGTTGCGCAGTATTTT
TRBJ1-5 | NA | TRBV24-1 | NA | CATSDFSGHGNQPQHF | TGTGCCACCAGTGATTTCTCGGGACACGGCAATCAGCCCCAGCATTTT
TRBJ2-5 | TRBD2 | TRBV19 | NA | CASSISGLRGPEETQYF | TGTGCCAGTAGTATATCGGGACTAAGGGGCCCCGAAGAGACCCAGTACTTC
TRBJ2-2 | NA | TRBV4-1 | NA | CASSQDRAGRGGELFF | TGCGCCAGCAGCCAAGATAGGGCGGGGAGAGGCGGGGAGCTGTTTTTT
TRBJ1-5 | TRBD1 | TRBV10-1 | NA | CASSGKTGGQHDQPQHF | TGCGCCAGCAGTGGTAAAACAGGGGGCCAGCACGATCAGCCCCAGCATTTT
TRBJ1-5 | NA | TRBV18 | NA | CASSPQRASNQPQHF | TGTGCCAGCTCACCACAGAGGGCTAGCAATCAGCCCCAGCATTTT